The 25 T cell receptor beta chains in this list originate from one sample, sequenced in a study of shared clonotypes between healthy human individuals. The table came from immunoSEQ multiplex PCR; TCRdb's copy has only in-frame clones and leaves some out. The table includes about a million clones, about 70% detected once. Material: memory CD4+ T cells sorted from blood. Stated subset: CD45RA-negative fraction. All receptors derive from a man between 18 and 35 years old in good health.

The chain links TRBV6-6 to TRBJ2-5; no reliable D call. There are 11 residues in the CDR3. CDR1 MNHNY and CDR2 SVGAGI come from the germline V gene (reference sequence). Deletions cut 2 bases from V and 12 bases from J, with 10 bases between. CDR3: CASSYEKKEYF. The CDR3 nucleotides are TGTGCCAGCAGTTACGAGAAAAAGGAGTACTTC.

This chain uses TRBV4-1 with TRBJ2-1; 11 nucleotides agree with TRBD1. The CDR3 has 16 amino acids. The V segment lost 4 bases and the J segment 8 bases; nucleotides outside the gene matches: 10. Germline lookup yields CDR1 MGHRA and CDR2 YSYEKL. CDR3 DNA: TGCGCCAGCAGCCTCACGGACAGGGGGCTAAAGCATGAGCAGTTCTTC. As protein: CASSLTDRGLKHEQFF.

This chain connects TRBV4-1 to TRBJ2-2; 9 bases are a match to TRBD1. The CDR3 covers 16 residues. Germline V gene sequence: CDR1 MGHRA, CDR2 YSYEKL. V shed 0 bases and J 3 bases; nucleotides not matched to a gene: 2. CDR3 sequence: CASSQDGTGYTGELFF. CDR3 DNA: TGCGCCAGCAGCCAAGATGGGACAGGGTACACCGGGGAGCTGTTTTTT.

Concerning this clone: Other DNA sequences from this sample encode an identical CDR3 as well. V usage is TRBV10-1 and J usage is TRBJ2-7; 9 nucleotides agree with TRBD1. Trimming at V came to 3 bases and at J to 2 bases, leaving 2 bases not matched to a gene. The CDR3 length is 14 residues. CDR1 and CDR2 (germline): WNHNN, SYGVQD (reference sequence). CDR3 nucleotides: TGCGCCAGCAGTGACGGACAGGGGACCTACGAGCAGTACTTC. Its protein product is CASSDGQGTYEQYF.

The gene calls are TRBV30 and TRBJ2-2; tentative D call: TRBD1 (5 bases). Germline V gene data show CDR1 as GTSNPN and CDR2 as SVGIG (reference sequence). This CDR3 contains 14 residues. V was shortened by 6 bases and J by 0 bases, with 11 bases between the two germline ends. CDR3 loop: CACDRFTNTGELFF. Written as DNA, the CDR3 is TGTGCCTGTGACAGATTTACGAACACCGGGGAGCTGTTTTTT.

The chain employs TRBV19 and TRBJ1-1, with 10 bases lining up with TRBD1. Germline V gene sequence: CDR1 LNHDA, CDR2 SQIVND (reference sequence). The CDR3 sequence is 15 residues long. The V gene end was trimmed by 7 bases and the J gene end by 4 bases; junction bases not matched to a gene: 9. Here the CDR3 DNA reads TGTGCCAGTATTTCATTCGGACAGGGGGGCACTGAAGCTTTCTTT. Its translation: CASISFGQGGTEAFF.

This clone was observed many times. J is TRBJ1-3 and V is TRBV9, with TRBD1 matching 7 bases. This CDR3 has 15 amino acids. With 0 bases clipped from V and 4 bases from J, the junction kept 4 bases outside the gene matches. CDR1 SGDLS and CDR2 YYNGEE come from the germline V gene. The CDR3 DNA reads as TGTGCCAGCAGCGTAGAGGGACAGAGAGGAAACACCATATATTTT. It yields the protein CASSVEGQRGNTIYF.

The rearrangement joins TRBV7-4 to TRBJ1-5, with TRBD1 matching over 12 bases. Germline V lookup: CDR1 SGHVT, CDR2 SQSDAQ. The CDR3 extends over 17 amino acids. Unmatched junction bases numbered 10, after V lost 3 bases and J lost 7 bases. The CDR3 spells CASSFGTGGSPGQPQHF. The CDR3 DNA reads TGTGCCAGCAGCTTCGGGACAGGGGGCTCCCCGGGGCAGCCCCAGCATTTT.

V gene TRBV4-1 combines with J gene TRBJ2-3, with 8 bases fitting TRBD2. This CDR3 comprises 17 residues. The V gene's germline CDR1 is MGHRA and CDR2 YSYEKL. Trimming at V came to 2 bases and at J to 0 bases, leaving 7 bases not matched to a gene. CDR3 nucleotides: TGCGCCAGCAGCCAAATAATTAGCGGGACTAGCACAGATACGCAGTATTTT. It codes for CASSQIISGTSTDTQYF.

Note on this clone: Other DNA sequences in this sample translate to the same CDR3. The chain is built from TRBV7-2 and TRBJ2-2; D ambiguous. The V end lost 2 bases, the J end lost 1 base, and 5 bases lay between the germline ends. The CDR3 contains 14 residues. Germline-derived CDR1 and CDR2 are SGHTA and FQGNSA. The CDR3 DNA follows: TGTGCCAGCAGCTTAACCCGGAACACCGGGGAGCTGTTTTTT. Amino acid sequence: CASSLTRNTGELFF.

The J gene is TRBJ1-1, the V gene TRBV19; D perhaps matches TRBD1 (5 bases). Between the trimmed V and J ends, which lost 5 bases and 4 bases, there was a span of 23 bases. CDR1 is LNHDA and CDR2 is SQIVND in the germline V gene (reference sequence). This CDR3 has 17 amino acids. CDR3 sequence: CASSQPMTRQGGTEAFF. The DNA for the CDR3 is TGTGCCAGTAGTCAACCCATGACCCGGCAGGGTGGCACTGAAGCTTTCTTT.

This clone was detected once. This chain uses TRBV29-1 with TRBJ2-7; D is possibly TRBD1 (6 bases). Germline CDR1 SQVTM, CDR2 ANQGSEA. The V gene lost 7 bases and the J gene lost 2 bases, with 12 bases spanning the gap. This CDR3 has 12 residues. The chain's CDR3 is CSGGQGTYEQYF. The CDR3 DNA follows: TGCAGCGGGGGGCAGGGAACCTACGAGCAGTACTTC.

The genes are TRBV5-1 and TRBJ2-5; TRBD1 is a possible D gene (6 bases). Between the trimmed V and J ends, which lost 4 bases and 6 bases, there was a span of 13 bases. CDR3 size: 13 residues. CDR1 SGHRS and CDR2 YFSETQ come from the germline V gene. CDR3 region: CASSLGQLKTQYF. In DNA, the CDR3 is TGCGCCAGCAGCCTGGGACAACTAAAGACCCAGTACTTC. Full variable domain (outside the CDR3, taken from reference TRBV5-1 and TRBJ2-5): KAGVTQTPRYLIKTRGQQVTLSCSPISGHRSVSWYQQTPGQGLQFLFEYFSETQRNKGNFPGRFSGRQFSNSRSEMNVSTLELGDSALYLCASSLGQLKTQYFGPGTRLLVL.

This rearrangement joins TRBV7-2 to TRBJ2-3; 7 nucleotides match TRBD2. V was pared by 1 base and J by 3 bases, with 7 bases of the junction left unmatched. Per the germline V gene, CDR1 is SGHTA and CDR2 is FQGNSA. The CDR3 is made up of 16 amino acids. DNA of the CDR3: TGTGCCAGCAGCTTAGGGGCTAGCGGATTAACAGATACGCAGTATTTT. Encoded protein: CASSLGASGLTDTQYF.

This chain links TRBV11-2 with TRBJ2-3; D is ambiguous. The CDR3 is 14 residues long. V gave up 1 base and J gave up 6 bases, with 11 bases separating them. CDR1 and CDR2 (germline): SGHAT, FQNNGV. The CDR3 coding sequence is TGTGCCAGCAGCTTAGGGAGTAGACCCGATACGCAGTATTTT. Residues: CASSLGSRPDTQYF. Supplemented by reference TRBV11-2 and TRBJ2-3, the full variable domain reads EAGVAQSPRYKIIEKRQSVAFWCNPISGHATLYWYQQILGQGPKLLIQFQNNGVVDDSQLPKDRFSAERLKGVDSTLKIQPAKLEDSAVYLCASSLGSRPDTQYFGPGTRLTVL.

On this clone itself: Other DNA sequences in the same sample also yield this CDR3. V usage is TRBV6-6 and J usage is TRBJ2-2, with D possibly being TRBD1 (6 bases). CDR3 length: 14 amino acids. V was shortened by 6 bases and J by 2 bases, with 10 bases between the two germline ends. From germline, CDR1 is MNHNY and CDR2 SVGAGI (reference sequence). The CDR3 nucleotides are TGTGCCAGCAGCCTGGACAGAAACACCGGGGAGCTGTTTTTT. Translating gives CASSLDRNTGELFF.

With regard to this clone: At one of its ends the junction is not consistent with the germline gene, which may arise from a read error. This chain's CDR3 is CASSSGAETQYF. The DNA of the CDR3 is TGTGCTAGCAGCTCCGGGGCGGAGACCCAGTACTTC. The chain combines TRBV7-7 with TRBJ2-5; D possibly matches TRBD1 or TRBD2 (5 bases each). CDR3 length: 12 amino acids. Looked up from germline, CDR1 is SSHAT and CDR2 is FNYEAQ (reference sequence).

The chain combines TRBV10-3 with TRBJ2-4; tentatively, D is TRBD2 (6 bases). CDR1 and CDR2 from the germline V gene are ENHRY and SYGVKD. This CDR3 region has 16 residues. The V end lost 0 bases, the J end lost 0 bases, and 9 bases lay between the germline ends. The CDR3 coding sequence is TGTGCCATCAGTGAGTCACTAGCATCAGCCAAAAACATTCAGTACTTC. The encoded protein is CAISESLASAKNIQYF.

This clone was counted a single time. The CDR3 DNA follows: TGCGCCAGCAGCCGTGCCCCGGCGTTTTCCTCGACAGATACGCAGTATTTT. Amino acids: CASSRAPAFSSTDTQYF. J is TRBJ2-3 and V is TRBV5-1; no reliable D call. This CDR3 spans 17 amino acids. Per germline, CDR1 SGHRS and CDR2 YFSETQ. Trimming left V 4 bases short and J 3 bases short, with 21 bases between.

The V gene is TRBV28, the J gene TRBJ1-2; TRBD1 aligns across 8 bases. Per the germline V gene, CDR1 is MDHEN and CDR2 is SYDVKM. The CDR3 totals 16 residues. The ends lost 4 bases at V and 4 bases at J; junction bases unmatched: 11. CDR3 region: CASSSPTGQGAYGYTF. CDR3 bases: TGTGCCAGCAGTTCCCCAACAGGACAGGGAGCCTATGGCTACACCTTC.

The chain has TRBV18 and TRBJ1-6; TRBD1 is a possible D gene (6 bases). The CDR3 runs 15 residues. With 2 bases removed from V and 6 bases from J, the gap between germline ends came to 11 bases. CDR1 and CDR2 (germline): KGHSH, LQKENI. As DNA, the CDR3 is TGTGCCAGCTCACCAGAAACAGGGTTTAATTCACCCCTCCACTTT. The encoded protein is CASSPETGFNSPLHF.

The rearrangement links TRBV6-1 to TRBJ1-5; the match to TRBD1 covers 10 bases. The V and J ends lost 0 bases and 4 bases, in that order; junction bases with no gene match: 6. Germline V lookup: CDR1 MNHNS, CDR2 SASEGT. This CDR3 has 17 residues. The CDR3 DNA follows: TGTGCCAGCAGTGAAGCACTGGGGACAGGGGTGAATCAGCCCCAGCATTTT. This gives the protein CASSEALGTGVNQPQHF.

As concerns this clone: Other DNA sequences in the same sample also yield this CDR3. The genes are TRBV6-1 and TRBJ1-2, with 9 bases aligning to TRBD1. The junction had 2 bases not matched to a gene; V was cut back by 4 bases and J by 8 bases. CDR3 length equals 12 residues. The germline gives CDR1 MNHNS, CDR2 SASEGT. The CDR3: CASSGQGVGYTF. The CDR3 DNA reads TGTGCCAGCAGTGGACAGGGGGTGGGCTACACCTTC.

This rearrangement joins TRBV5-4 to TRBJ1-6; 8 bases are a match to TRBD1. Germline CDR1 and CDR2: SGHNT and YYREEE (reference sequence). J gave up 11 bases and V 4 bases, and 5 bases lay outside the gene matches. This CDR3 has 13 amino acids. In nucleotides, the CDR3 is TGTGCCAGCAGCAACGACAGGGGTCCACCCCTCCACTTT. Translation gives CASSNDRGPPLHF.

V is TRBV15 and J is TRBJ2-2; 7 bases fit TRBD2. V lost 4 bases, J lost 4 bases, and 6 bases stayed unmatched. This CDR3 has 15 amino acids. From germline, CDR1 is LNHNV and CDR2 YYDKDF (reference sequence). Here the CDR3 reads CATSIGAGSTGELFF. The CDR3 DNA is TGTGCCACCAGCATTGGAGCGGGGTCCACCGGGGAGCTGTTTTTT.